Only a few counts were recorded for the clone carrying this TCR beta chain. Antigen unknown. The sample belongs to a study of Ad26.COV2.S vaccination and SARS-CoV-2 variants. Broader study findings: Greater spike-specific TCR breadth was seen in vaccine recipients than in placebo recipients. Whether participants received vaccine or placebo, their non-spike TCR breadth was similar.

CDR1 SEHNR and CDR2 FQNEAQ come from the germline V gene (reference sequence). The CDR3 covers 15 residues. Deletions cut 4 bases from V and 5 bases from J, with 18 bases between. The treatment was: about 20 received Ad26.COV2.S at low or high dose, single or two shots; 5 received placebo; per-sample allocation not given. Material that was analyzed had been drawn on day 63 after the first vaccine or placebo injection. The individual, an adult aged 18-55 years, was a donor in Boston. Sequencing used immunoSEQ multiplex PCR; TCRdb keeps in-frame clones, though not all of them. The data show about 420,000 clones, with roughly 90% seen just once and 3.6% held by the top ten.

This specimen consisted of peripheral blood, obtained in a trial of Ad26.COV2.S vaccine versus placebo. The chain has TRBV7-9 and TRBJ2-7; D is ambiguous. This TCR derives from a person aged 18 to 59 who received the Ad26.COV2.S COVID-19 vaccine or a placebo. CDR3 in amino acids: CASSSPRFLNHEQYF. CDR3 bases: TGTGCCAGCAGCTCTCCACGCTTCTTGAACCACGAGCAGTACTTC. Filled out from reference TRBV7-9 and TRBJ2-7, the complete variable domain reads DTGVSQNPRHKITKRGQNVTFRCDPISEHNRLYWYRQTLGQGPEFLTYFQNEAQLEKSRLLSDRFSAERPKGSFSTLEIQRTEQGDSAMYLCASSSPRFLNHEQYFGPGTRLTVT.